The sequence of this T cell receptor beta chain was determined in a study of OX40 agonist ivuxolimab in advanced cancers. In this sample, this clone turned up once. The antigen is unknown. Study-wide results and limits: The investigators did not determine what antigen specificity the expanded peripheral T cells had.

This CDR3 region has 15 residues. The germline V gene encodes CDR1 LNHDA and CDR2 SQIVND (reference sequence). The V end was cut by 7 bases, the J end by 6 bases, with 19 bases between. The assay was immunoSEQ multiplex PCR, and TCRdb's table has in-frame clones only and misses some. The sample carries fewer than 25,000 clones, approximately 83% recorded once. Sequenced here: CD4+ or CD8+ T cells sorted from blood, sampled in a trial of the OX40 agonist ivuxolimab. This clonotype was obtained from an adult with an advanced solid tumor such as melanoma, head and neck, liver or kidney cancer. The rearrangement links TRBV19 to TRBJ1-5, with a possible D match to TRBD1 (5 bases). CDR3 region: CASNTLLGGAQPQHF. CDR3 in DNA: TGTGCCAGTAACACTCTCTTGGGTGGGGCTCAGCCCCAGCATTTT.